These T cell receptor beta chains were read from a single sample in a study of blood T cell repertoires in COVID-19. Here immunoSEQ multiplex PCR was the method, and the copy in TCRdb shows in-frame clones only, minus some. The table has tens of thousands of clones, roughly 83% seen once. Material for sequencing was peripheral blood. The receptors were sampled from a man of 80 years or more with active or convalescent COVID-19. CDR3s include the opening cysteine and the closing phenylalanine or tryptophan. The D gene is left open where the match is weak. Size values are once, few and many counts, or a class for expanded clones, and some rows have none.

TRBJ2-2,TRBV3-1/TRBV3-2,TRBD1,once,TGTGCCAGCAGCTTGGGGGACAGGGGCACCGGGGAGCTGTTTTTT,CASSLGDRGTGELFF
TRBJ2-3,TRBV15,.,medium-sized,TGTGCCACCAGCAGCGGGTTTTATCCGACCACAGATACGCAGTATTTT,CATSSGFYPTTDTQYF
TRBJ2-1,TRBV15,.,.,TGTGCCACCAGCAGGGGGGCAGGGATCCATGAGCAGTTCTTC,CATSRGAGIHEQFF
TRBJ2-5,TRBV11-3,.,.,TGTGCCAGCAGCCTCCAAGAGACCCAGTACTTC,CASSLQETQYF
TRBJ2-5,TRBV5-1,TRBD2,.,TGCGCCAGCAGCTTAAGCGGGAGGGCCGAAGAGACCCAGTACTTC,CASSLSGRAEETQYF
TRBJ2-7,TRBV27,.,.,TGTGCCAGCAGTTTCCTAGCGACCCCCTACGAGCAGTACTTC,CASSFLATPYEQYF
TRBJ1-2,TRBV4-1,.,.,TGCGCCAGCAGCCCAGGTCACGAGGGCTATGGCTACACCTTC,CASSPGHEGYGYTF
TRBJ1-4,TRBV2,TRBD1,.,TGTGCCAGCGGACCCGACAGGGCGTTTGAAAAACTGTTTTTT,CASGPDRAFEKLFF
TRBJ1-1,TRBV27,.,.,TGTGCCAGCTTCGGACATATGAACACTGAAGCTTTCTTT,CASFGHMNTEAFF
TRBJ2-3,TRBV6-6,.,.,TGTGCCAGCAGTTTCAGTGGTAGCACAGATACGCAGTATTTT,CASSFSGSTDTQYF
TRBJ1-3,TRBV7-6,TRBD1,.,TGTGCCAGCAGCTCGGACAGGACCTCTGGAAACACCATATATTTT,CASSSDRTSGNTIYF
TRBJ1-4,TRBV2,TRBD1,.,TGTGCCAGCAAGACAGGGTTCGGAGATGGAAAACTGTTTTTT,CASKTGFGDGKLFF
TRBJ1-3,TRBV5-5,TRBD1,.,TGTGCCAGCAGCTCCGGACAGGGGTCCAACTCTGGAAACACCATATATTTT,CASSSGQGSNSGNTIYF
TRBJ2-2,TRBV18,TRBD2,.,TGTGCCAGCTCACCTCCTAAAGGGCTAGCGGGGGCGAACACCGGGGAGCTGTTTTTT,CASSPPKGLAGANTGELFF
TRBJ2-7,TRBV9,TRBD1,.,TGTGCCAGCAGCGCCGGGACAGGGGTCGCCTACGAGCAGTACTTC,CASSAGTGVAYEQYF
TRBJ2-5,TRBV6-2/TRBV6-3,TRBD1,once,TGTGCCAGCAGTTACCGGGACAGGGAAAAGACCCAGTACTTC,CASSYRDREKTQYF
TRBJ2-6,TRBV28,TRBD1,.,TGTGCCAGCAGATACGACAGGGCTGGGGCCAACGTCCTGACTTTC,CASRYDRAGANVLTF
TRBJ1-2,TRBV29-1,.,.,TGCAGCGTTCTCTTGCGGGGGGATGGAGGCTACACCTTC,CSVLLRGDGGYTF
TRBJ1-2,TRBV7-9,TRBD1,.,TGTGCCAGCCGACAGGGAAACTATGGCTACACCTTC,CASRQGNYGYTF
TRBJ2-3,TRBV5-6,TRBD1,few,TGTGCCAGCAGCTTGACAATTGGGACAGCCTCCCGAGATACGCAGTATTTT,CASSLTIGTASRDTQYF
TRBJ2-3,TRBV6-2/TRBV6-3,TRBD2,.,TGTGCCAGCAGTTACGCGGGAGGGCCAGCAGATACGCAGTATTTT,CASSYAGGPADTQYF
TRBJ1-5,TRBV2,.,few,TGTGCCAGCAGTAGAGAGGCAGTTCATCAGCCCCAGCATTTT,CASSREAVHQPQHF
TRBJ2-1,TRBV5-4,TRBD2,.,TGTGCCAGCAGCCTTCAGCGGGGTTACAATGAGCAGTTCTTC,CASSLQRGYNEQFF
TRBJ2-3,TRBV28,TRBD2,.,TGTGCCAGCAGTCTGAGCGGGGCTGGGGGAAATACGCAGTATTTT,CASSLSGAGGNTQYF
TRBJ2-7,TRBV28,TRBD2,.,TGTGCCAGCAGTTTAAGGGCCGGGGAGCGGGAGGGAAAGTACTTC,CASSLRAGEREGKYF
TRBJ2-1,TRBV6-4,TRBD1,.,TGTGCCAGCAGTACTTCCGGGACAGGGGAGAATGAGCAGTTCTTC,CASSTSGTGENEQFF
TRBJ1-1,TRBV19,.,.,TGTGCCAGTAGTCCCTTGAACCGGAGGGCGCGCACTGAAGCTTTCTTT,CASSPLNRRARTEAFF
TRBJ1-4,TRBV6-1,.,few,TGTGCCAGCAGTGAAAGGCCACGGGTTAATGAAAAACTGTTTTTT,CASSERPRVNEKLFF
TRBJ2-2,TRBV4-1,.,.,TGCGCCAGCAGCCAAGTCGGAGGGGCGACCGGGGAGCTGTTTTTT,CASSQVGGATGELFF
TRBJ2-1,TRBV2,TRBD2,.,TGTGCCAGCAGTGCGCTAGCGGGGCCGAATGAGCAGTTCTTC,CASSALAGPNEQFF
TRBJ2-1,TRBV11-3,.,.,TGTGCCAGCAGCTTAATCCAGGGGCGCTACAATGAGCAGTTCTTC,CASSLIQGRYNEQFF
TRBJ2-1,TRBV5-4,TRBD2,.,TGTGCCAGCAGCTTACCGGGACTAGCGGCCAATGAGCAGTTCTTC,CASSLPGLAANEQFF
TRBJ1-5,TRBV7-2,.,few,TGTGCCAGCAGCTTAGCGAGGGTGGGGAATCAGCCCCAGCATTTT,CASSLARVGNQPQHF
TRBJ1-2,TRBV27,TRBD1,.,TGTGCCAGCAGTTCCCGGGAGGGGGCCTATGGCTACACCTTC,CASSSREGAYGYTF
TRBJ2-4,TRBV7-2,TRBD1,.,TGTGCCAGCAGCTTAGTGGTGTCAGGGGGCCTGTCCAAAAACATTCAGTACTTC,CASSLVVSGGLSKNIQYF
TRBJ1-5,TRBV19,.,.,TGTGCCAGTAGTATAGGTGGCAGGGGCCAGCCCCAGCATTTT,CASSIGGRGQPQHF
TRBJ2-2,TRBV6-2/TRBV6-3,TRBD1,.,TGTGCCAGCAGCCTACAGGGGTGGACCGGGGAGCTGTTTTTT,CASSLQGWTGELFF
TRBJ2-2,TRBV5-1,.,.,TGCGCCAGCAGCTTGGGACTAGGAGGTACCGGGGAGCTGTTTTTT,CASSLGLGGTGELFF
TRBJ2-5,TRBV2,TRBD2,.,TGTGCCAGCAGTGTACTAGCGGACGGGAAGACCCAGTACTTC,CASSVLADGKTQYF
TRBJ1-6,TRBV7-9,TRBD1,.,TGTGCCAGCAGGACAGGGGGTAATTCACCCCTCCACTTT,CASRTGGNSPLHF
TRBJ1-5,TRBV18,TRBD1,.,TGTGCCAGCTCACCGACAGGGAATCAGCCCCAGCATTTT,CASSPTGNQPQHF
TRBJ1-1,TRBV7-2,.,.,TGTGCCAGCAGCTTCAGTGACAGTAGGACTGAAGCTTTCTTT,CASSFSDSRTEAFF
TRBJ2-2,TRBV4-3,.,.,TGCGCCAGCAGCCAAGTCCGGAACACCGGGGAGCTGTTTTTT,CASSQVRNTGELFF
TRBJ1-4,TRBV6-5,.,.,TGTGCCAGCAGTTCATCTAGAGGTGAAAAACTGTTTTTT,CASSSSRGEKLFF
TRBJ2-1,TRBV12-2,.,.,TGTGCAAGTCGCCACGTGGCGGGGGCCAACAATGAGCAGTTCTTC,CASRHVAGANNEQFF
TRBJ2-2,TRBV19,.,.,TGTGCCAGTAGTATTCCCAAGAACACCGGGGAGCTGTTTTTT,CASSIPKNTGELFF
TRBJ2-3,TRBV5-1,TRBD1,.,TGCGCCAGCAGCTCTGCTGCAGGGGGCTTTACAGATACGCAGTATTTT,CASSSAAGGFTDTQYF
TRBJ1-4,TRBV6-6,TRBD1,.,TGTGCCAGCAGTTGGGTCCAGGGGGCGCGAAGTGAAAAACTGTTTTTT,CASSWVQGARSEKLFF
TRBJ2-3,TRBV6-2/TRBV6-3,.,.,TGTGCCAGCAGTTATGGGGGGTCAGATACGCAGTATTTT,CASSYGGSDTQYF
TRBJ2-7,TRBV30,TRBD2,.,TGTGCCTGGAGCCGAGGGACTAGCGGGCTACTCTCCTACGAGCAGTACTTC,CAWSRGTSGLLSYEQYF
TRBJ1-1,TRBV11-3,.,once,TGTGCCAGCAGCTTAGATCGGAGCACTGAAGCTTTCTTT,CASSLDRSTEAFF
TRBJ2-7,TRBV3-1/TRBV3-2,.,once,TGTGCCAGCAGCCAAGCCCCCCGGGAGCAGTACTTC,CASSQAPREQYF
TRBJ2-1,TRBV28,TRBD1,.,TGTGCCAGCAGGACAGGGGTCTCTTACAATGAGCAGTTCTTC,CASRTGVSYNEQFF
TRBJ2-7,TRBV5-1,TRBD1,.,TGCGCCAGCAGCTTAAGACAGGGTGGCTACGAGCAGTACTTC,CASSLRQGGYEQYF
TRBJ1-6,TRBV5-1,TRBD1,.,TGCGCCAGCAGCCTTGGGACAGGGGATTCACCCCTCCACTTT,CASSLGTGDSPLHF
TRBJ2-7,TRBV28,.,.,TGTGCCAGCAGTTTAAGCTTGCAGGGCCGCTACGAGCAGTACTTC,CASSLSLQGRYEQYF